The next 21 T cell receptor beta chains were all read from a single sample in a study of blood T cell repertoires in COVID-19. The protocol was immunoSEQ multiplex PCR, while the TCRdb copy is restricted to in-frame clones and leaves out a portion. The sample shows about 400,000 clones, roughly 90% of them seen only once. Sequencing input: PBMCs or T cells enriched from blood (not recorded which). These receptors came from a middle-aged woman with acute COVID-19.

The rearrangement uses TRBV5-1 and TRBJ1-2; TRBD1 matches 10 bases. Germline CDR1 and CDR2: SGHRS and YFSETQ. V gave up 3 bases and J gave up 8 bases; unmatched junction bases: 4. The length of the CDR3 is 13 residues. CDR3: CASSSGQGIGYTF. CDR3 bases: TGCGCCAGCAGCTCGGGACAGGGGATCGGCTACACCTTC. Full variable domain (missing parts from reference TRBV5-1 and TRBJ1-2): KAGVTQTPRYLIKTRGQQVTLSCSPISGHRSVSWYQQTPGQGLQFLFEYFSETQRNKGNFPGRFSGRQFSNSRSEMNVSTLELGDSALYLCASSSGQGIGYTFGSGTRLTVV.

This clone was observed once. The chain links TRBV5-4 to TRBJ2-1; 7 nucleotides agree with TRBD2. The CDR3 consists of 15 residues. Germline values: CDR1 SGHNT, CDR2 YYREEE (reference sequence). V gave up 5 bases and J gave up 3 bases; unmatched junction bases: 8. CDR3 DNA sequence: TGTGCCAGCAGACGTCGCGGGGGAAACTACAATGAGCAGTTCTTC. It specifies CASRRRGGNYNEQFF.

The chain links TRBV11-2 to TRBJ2-3, with 8 nucleotides matching TRBD2. The CDR3 consists of 13 residues. J was trimmed by 2 bases and V by 10 bases; bases with no gene match: 5. Looked up from germline, CDR1 is SGHAT and CDR2 is FQNNGV. This chain's CDR3 is CATAGGNTDTQYF. The CDR3, as DNA: TGTGCCACCGCGGGGGGAAACACAGATACGCAGTATTTT.

The J gene is TRBJ2-1, the V gene TRBV5-4; 11 positions match TRBD1. V lost 1 base and J lost 8; bases outside the gene matches: 8. The CDR3 covers 16 residues. Germline V gene data show CDR1 as SGHNT and CDR2 as YYREEE (reference sequence). CDR3 nucleotide sequence: TGTGCCAGCAGCTTGACCGGACAGGGGGCCTATGATGAGCAGTTCTTC. Translating it yields CASSLTGQGAYDEQFF.

V is TRBV5-1 and J is TRBJ1-3, with D hard to call. Germline CDR1 reads SGHRS; CDR2 reads YFSETQ. Trimming stripped 2 bases from V and 0 bases from J, with 6 bases between. This CDR3 has 14 residues. CDR3 DNA sequence: TGCGCCAGCAGCTTTGGCAGCTCTGGAAACACCATATATTTT. Amino acids: CASSFGSSGNTIYF.

The rearrangement joins TRBV13 to TRBJ2-1; D is perhaps TRBD1 (5 bases). With 5 bases removed from V and 4 bases from J, the gap between germline ends came to 9 bases. This CDR3 is built from 13 residues. In germline, CDR1 is PRHDT, CDR2 FYEKMQ (reference sequence). The CDR3 region is CASSQTEYNEQFF. CDR3 in DNA: TGTGCCAGCAGCCAGACAGAGTACAATGAGCAGTTCTTC.

The rearrangement links TRBV6-2 or TRBV6-3 to TRBJ2-5, with D unclear. CDR1 is MNHEY, CDR2 SVGEGT, per germline. This CDR3 contains 11 residues. The V and J ends lost 3 bases and 6 bases respectively, with 5 bases between them. CDR3 DNA sequence: TGTGCCAGCAGTTATCCAAAGACCCAGTACTTC. Residues: CASSYPKTQYF.

This clone was detected only once. The rearrangement joins TRBV24-1 to TRBJ1-2, with D possibly matching TRBD1 (5 bases). The V end lost 3 bases, the J end lost 8 bases, and 15 bases lay between the germline ends. The CDR3 is made up of 14 amino acids. Germline assignment: CDR1 KGHDR and CDR2 SFDVKD. The CDR3 reads CATSDVQGGKGYTF. DNA for the CDR3: TGTGCCACCAGTGATGTCCAGGGAGGAAAGGGCTACACCTTC.

The rearrangement uses TRBV5-6 and TRBJ2-1; no clear D gene. Trimming left V 0 bases short and J 13 bases short, with 14 bases between. This CDR3 is built from 13 residues. CDR1 is SGHDT and CDR2 is YYEEEE in the germline V gene. CDR3 residues: CASSLGARLEQFF. In nucleotides, the CDR3 is TGTGCCAGCAGCTTGGGAGCCCGATTAGAACAGTTCTTC.

The V gene is TRBV6-5, the J gene TRBJ1-1; D gene unclear. Germline V lookup: CDR1 MNHEY, CDR2 SVGAGI. CDR3 length: 14 amino acids. V lost 0 bases to trimming and J lost 1 base, with 6 bases between them. CDR3 in DNA: TGTGCCAGCAGTTACTCCAGGCAGAACACTGAAGCTTTCTTT. Translating gives CASSYSRQNTEAFF.

This chain joins TRBV27 and TRBJ2-7; TRBD2 matches 13 bases. The CDR3 runs 15 residues. Germline CDR1 is MNHEY and CDR2 is SMNVEV (reference sequence). V trimming: 6 bases; J trimming: 3 bases; junction bases outside the gene matches: 5. In nucleotides, the CDR3 is TGTGCCAGCAGACCTGGGACTAGCGGGGACTACGAGCAGTACTTC. Residues: CASRPGTSGDYEQYF.

This clone was counted between two and nine times. The chain couples TRBV2 to TRBJ2-1; 7 bases map to TRBD1. This CDR3 comprises 14 residues. The V and J ends lost 9 bases and 2 bases, in that order; junction bases with no gene match: 7. Per germline, CDR1 SNHLY and CDR2 FYNNEI. This CDR3 reads CASATGNAYNEQFF. CDR3 bases: TGTGCCAGTGCGACAGGGAATGCCTACAATGAGCAGTTCTTC.

The V call is TRBV3-1 (or the pseudogene TRBV3-2), the J call TRBJ1-5, with D possibly being TRBD1 (5 bases). Germline V lookup: CDR1 LGHDT, CDR2 YNNKEL (reference sequence). Trimming stripped 2 bases from V and 7 bases from J, with 15 bases between. The CDR3 spans 15 residues. CDR3 loop: CASSQSAGKGQPQHF. In nucleotides, the CDR3 is TGTGCCAGCAGCCAATCAGCAGGGAAAGGGCAGCCCCAGCATTTT.

The chain combines TRBV2 with TRBJ2-6, with 7 bases that match TRBD1. The V gene end was trimmed by 6 bases and the J gene end by 2 bases; junction bases not matched to a gene: 10. The CDR3 loop spans 17 amino acids. Per germline, CDR1 SNHLY and CDR2 FYNNEI. CDR3 nucleotide sequence: TGTGCCAGCAGCAGAGGGGGCGTAATCCCTGGGGCCAACGTCCTGACTTTC. This gives the protein CASSRGGVIPGANVLTF. Variable domain in full (rest from reference TRBV2 and TRBJ2-6): EPEVTQTPSHQVTQMGQEVILRCVPISNHLYFYWYRQILGQKVEFLVSFYNNEISEKSEIFDDQFSVERPDGSNFTLKIRSTKLEDSAMYFCASSRGGVIPGANVLTFGAGSRLTVL.

This clone was seen just once. This chain connects TRBV12-3 or TRBV12-4 to TRBJ2-7; perhaps TRBD2 as D (5 bases). CDR3 length equals 13 residues. V gave up 6 bases and J gave up 2 bases, with 11 bases separating them. CDR3 protein: CASSPGMTYEQYF. The DNA for the CDR3 is TGTGCCAGCAGCCCGGGGATGACCTACGAGCAGTACTTC.

This rearrangement joins TRBV14 to TRBJ1-1; 8 bases are a match to TRBD1. This CDR3 spans 18 amino acids. Germline-derived CDR1 and CDR2 are SGHDN and FVKESK. V was clipped by 4 bases and J by 5 bases; unmatched bases: 18. CDR3 sequence reads: CASSPTRGQGLYETEAFF. As DNA, the CDR3 is TGTGCCAGCAGCCCCACGAGAGGACAGGGCCTATATGAAACTGAAGCTTTCTTT.

Note on this clone: One end of the junction varies from germline; a read error may be responsible. Other DNA sequences in the sample encode the same CDR3. This CDR3 reads CAWSEGRGNYGYTF. DNA of the CDR3: TGTGCCTGGAGTGAGGGCAGGGGGAACTATGGCTATACCTTC. The rearrangement uses TRBV30 and TRBJ1-2; TRBD1 aligns across 7 bases. The CDR3 has 14 amino acids. Germline V lookup: CDR1 GTSNPN, CDR2 SVGIG (reference sequence).

This clone was recorded only once. The V and J genes are TRBV27 and TRBJ2-2; 8 nucleotides agree with TRBD1. Germline trimming cut 10 bases from V and 0 bases from J; bases unmatched to any gene: 4. The CDR3 has 14 residues. CDR1 and CDR2 (germline): MNHEY, SMNVEV (reference sequence). The CDR3 sequence: CATRTGPNTGELFF. CDR3 sequence (DNA): TGTGCCACGAGGACAGGGCCGAACACCGGGGAGCTGTTTTTT.

This chain uses TRBV19 with TRBJ1-1; D is possibly TRBD1 (5 bases). This CDR3 comprises 17 residues. Trimming stripped 3 bases from V and 3 bases from J, with 20 bases between. Germline CDR1 and CDR2: LNHDA and SQIVND (reference sequence). CDR3 sequence reads: CASSILTAGTVDTEAFF. CDR3 DNA sequence: TGTGCCAGTAGTATTTTAACGGCGGGGACGGTGGACACTGAAGCTTTCTTT.

The gene calls are TRBV7-2 and TRBJ1-6; D is unclear. CDR3 length equals 15 residues. Trimming removed 1 base from V and 3 bases from J, with 7 bases in between. Germline CDR1 and CDR2: SGHTA and FQGNSA. The CDR3 protein is CASSLDSFYNSPLHF. Here the CDR3 DNA reads TGTGCCAGCAGCTTAGACAGCTTCTATAATTCACCCCTCCACTTT.

The V call is TRBV4-1, the J call TRBJ2-1; 8 nucleotides line up with TRBD1. Germline CDR1 reads MGHRA; CDR2 reads YSYEKL. V was clipped by 1 base and J by 5 bases; unmatched bases: 13. The CDR3 contains 18 residues. The CDR3 sequence is CASSQGIIRTGTDNEQFF. CDR3 in DNA: TGCGCCAGCAGCCAAGGAATAATACGGACAGGGACCGACAATGAGCAGTTCTTC.